This T cell receptor (beta chain) was captured in a study of T cells in Graves' hyperthyroidism and ophthalmopathy. A single count supports this clonotype. This likely stems from a read error, as it lies one base from a far larger clone. There were TCR beta CDR3 regions amplified from RNA transcripts. An initial round of RT-PCR targeting the TCR CDR3 relied on the HTBI primer set. TCRdb re-analysed the multiplex PCR reads in MiXCR, keeping a single row per CDR3 protein. The sample lists more than 550,000 distinct CDR3 sequences, around a sixth occurring once. The CDR3 has 14 amino acids. Germline lookup yields CDR1 SGHVS and CDR2 FQNEAQ.

The receptor was isolated from a man in his fifties with Graves' hyperthyroidism. This sequence joins TRBV7-8 and TRBJ2-1; D is possibly TRBD2 (5 bases). Input material: blood. The DNA for the CDR3 is TGTGCCAGCAGCTTTCGCTCTAGCTACAATGAGCAGTGCTTC. Encoded protein: CASSFRSSYNEQCF.